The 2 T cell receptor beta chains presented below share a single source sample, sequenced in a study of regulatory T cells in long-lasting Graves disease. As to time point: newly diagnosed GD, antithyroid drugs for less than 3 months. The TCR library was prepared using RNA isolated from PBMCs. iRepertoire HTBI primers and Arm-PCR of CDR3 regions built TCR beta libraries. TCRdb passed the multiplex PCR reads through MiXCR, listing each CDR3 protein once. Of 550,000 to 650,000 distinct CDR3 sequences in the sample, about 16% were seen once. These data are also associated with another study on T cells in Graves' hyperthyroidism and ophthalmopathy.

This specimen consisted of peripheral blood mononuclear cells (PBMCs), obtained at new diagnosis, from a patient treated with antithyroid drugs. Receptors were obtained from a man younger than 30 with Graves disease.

The CDR3 sequence is CASSNGQGPGNTIYF. CDR3 nucleotides: TGTGCCAGCAGTAACGGACAGGGACCCGGAAACACCATATATTTT. The chain joins TRBV27 to TRBJ1-3, with 8 bases identical to TRBD1. Germline V gene sequence: CDR1 MNHEY, CDR2 SMNVEV (reference sequence). V dropped 5 bases and J dropped 4; count of bases not matched to a gene: 7. The CDR3 is 15 residues long.

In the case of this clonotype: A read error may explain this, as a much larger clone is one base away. The CDR3 sequence: CASRDRPSHEQYF. The CDR3 bases are TGTGCCAGCAGGGACAGGCCCTCCCACGAGCAGTACTTC. The chain links TRBV2 to TRBJ2-7, with 7 bases identical to TRBD1. This CDR3 is 13 amino acids long. CDR1 and CDR2 (germline): SNHLY, FYNNEI.